These 24 T cell receptor beta chains came from one sample sequenced in a study of blood T cell repertoires in COVID-19. TCRdb's table, derived via immunoSEQ multiplex PCR, lists solely in-frame clones and lacks some. The table includes roughly 250,000 clones, roughly 84% detected once. Sequenced: peripheral blood. Source of these receptors: a man aged 40-55 years with acute or convalescent COVID-19.

This clone has just one count. The gene calls are TRBV30 and TRBJ2-2; a possible D gene is TRBD2 (5 bases). The CDR3 extends over 14 amino acids. V lost 1 base, J lost 2 bases, and 8 bases lay in between. Germline V gene data show CDR1 as GTSNPN and CDR2 as SVGIG (reference sequence). CDR3 sequence: CAWSGAANTGELFF. CDR3 DNA sequence: TGTGCCTGGAGTGGAGCGGCAAACACCGGGGAGCTGTTTTTT.

The chain combines TRBV9 with TRBJ2-1, with 9 nucleotides matching TRBD1. CDR1 and CDR2 (germline): SGDLS, YYNGEE. The V gene end was trimmed by 2 bases and the J gene end by 11 bases; junction bases not matched to a gene: 8. There are 14 residues in the CDR3. The CDR3 sequence: CASSVSTGTGKQFF. The CDR3 DNA reads TGTGCCAGCAGCGTCTCCACAGGGACAGGGAAGCAGTTCTTC.

In this sample, this clone turned up once. The genes are TRBV6-5 and TRBJ1-1; 7 bases map to TRBD1. This CDR3 has 13 residues. CDR1 and CDR2 (germline): MNHEY, SVGAGI. Trimming took 8 bases from V and 1 from J; bases not matched to a gene: 4. The CDR3 DNA is TGTGCCAGCCGGGGACAGTGGAACACTGAAGCTTTCTTT. As protein: CASRGQWNTEAFF.

The rearrangement uses TRBV7-9 and TRBJ2-1; 11 bases line up with TRBD2. CDR3 size: 16 residues. The J segment lost 0 bases and the V segment lost 5 bases, leaving 3 bases of the junction unmatched. Germline-derived CDR1 and CDR2 are SEHNR and FQNEAQ (reference sequence). CDR3 residues: CASSLLAGGSYNEQFF. In nucleotides, the CDR3 is TGTGCCAGCAGCCTGCTAGCGGGGGGCTCCTACAATGAGCAGTTCTTC.

This rearrangement joins TRBV6-1 to TRBJ2-1; D is uncertain. V dropped 1 base and J dropped 2 bases, with 9 bases sitting between them. This CDR3 is built from 15 residues. Germline assignment: CDR1 MNHNS and CDR2 SASEGT. The CDR3 region has the DNA TGTGCCAGCAGTGAAGGCCCAGGTACCTACAATGAGCAGTTCTTC. Translation gives CASSEGPGTYNEQFF.

This clone was picked up a small number of times. The V and J genes are TRBV24-1 and TRBJ1-1; TRBD1 agrees at 7 bases. Germline CDR1 reads KGHDR; CDR2 reads SFDVKD. CDR3 length: 14 amino acids. The trim removed 4 bases at V and 5 bases at J, leaving 6 bases unmatched. The CDR3: CATSEQGGGTEAFF. Written as DNA, the CDR3 is TGTGCCACCAGTGAGCAAGGGGGCGGGACTGAAGCTTTCTTT.

This chain links TRBV12-3 or TRBV12-4 with TRBJ1-4; D might be TRBD1 (6 bases). The CDR3 covers 13 residues. The ends were cut back, 6 bases at V and 4 bases at J, with 9 bases in the middle. The CDR3 nucleotides are TGTGCCAGCAGCCAGGGGATTAATGAAAAACTGTTTTTT. As protein: CASSQGINEKLFF.

This sequence joins TRBV19 and TRBJ1-2, with 9 bases identical to TRBD1. The V segment lost 6 bases and the J segment 0 bases; nucleotides outside the gene matches: 5. CDR1 and CDR2 (germline): LNHDA, SQIVND (reference sequence). This CDR3 comprises 15 residues. CDR3 amino acids: CASRTGTGSNYGYTF. The CDR3 DNA is TGTGCCAGTAGAACCGGGACAGGGTCTAACTATGGCTACACCTTC.

V and J are TRBV2 and TRBJ2-5; possibly TRBD2 for D (5 bases). Germline values: CDR1 SNHLY, CDR2 FYNNEI. The ends were cut back, 6 bases at V and 4 bases at J, with 6 bases in the middle. The CDR3 spans 11 residues. The CDR3 DNA reads TGTGCCAGCAGCGCGGGAGAGACCCAGTACTTC. Translated, it gives CASSAGETQYF.

This CDR3 is CASSQDLGGNEKLFF. The CDR3 coding sequence is TGTGCCAGCAGCCAAGATCTAGGGGGCAATGAAAAACTGTTTTTT. The rearrangement uses TRBV4-2 and TRBJ1-4, with 7 bases that match TRBD1. The CDR3 has 15 amino acids. Unmatched junction bases numbered 3, after V lost 0 bases and J lost 5 bases. Germline CDR1 reads LGHNA; CDR2 reads YNFKEQ.

The rearrangement links TRBV6-5 to TRBJ1-6; 7 bases are a match to TRBD1. CDR3 length: 13 amino acids. With V trimmed by 2 bases and J by 10 bases, 2 bases remained unmatched. Germline values: CDR1 MNHEY, CDR2 SVGAGI. This CDR3 is CASSYPGGSPLHF. In nucleotides, the CDR3 is TGTGCCAGCAGTTACCCAGGGGGGTCACCCCTCCACTTT.

V is TRBV4-3 and J is TRBJ2-3; tentative D call: TRBD2 (7 bases). Germline-derived CDR1 and CDR2 are LGHNA and YSLEER. The CDR3 spans 16 residues. Trimming shortened V by 5 bases and J by 1 base, and 16 bases separated the two germline ends. Written as DNA, the CDR3 is TGCGCCAGCAGCTTGTGGGCGGGGGCCCGCACAGATACGCAGTATTTT. It encodes CASSLWAGARTDTQYF.

The chain carries TRBV5-1 and TRBJ1-1; no reliable D call. The CDR3 runs to 16 residues. The germline CDR1 and CDR2 sequences are SGHRS and YFSETQ. Between the trimmed V and J ends, which lost 3 bases and 4 bases, there was a span of 19 bases. The CDR3 bases are TGCGCCAGCAGCTACGATCCGGGAGGGTTATCCACTGAAGCTTTCTTT. Its translation is CASSYDPGGLSTEAFF.

The CDR3 is CASSIEGDSNSPLHF. In DNA form, the CDR3 reads TGTGCCAGCAGTATAGAAGGGGACAGTAATTCACCCCTCCACTTT. The chain is built from TRBV2 and TRBJ1-6; 7 positions agree with TRBD1. The junction had 7 bases not matched to a gene; V was cut back by 5 bases and J by 6 bases. Germline V gene lookup returns CDR1 SNHLY and CDR2 FYNNEI. The CDR3 is 15 residues long.

The chain is built from TRBV6-2 or TRBV6-3 and TRBJ1-1; 8 nucleotides align to TRBD1. CDR3 length: 13 residues. The trim removed 0 bases at V and 8 bases at J, leaving 2 bases unmatched. CDR1 is MNHEY, CDR2 SVGEGT, per germline. CDR3 protein: CASSYSRTGEAFF. The CDR3 DNA is TGTGCCAGCAGTTACTCACGGACAGGGGAAGCTTTCTTT.

The chain combines TRBV6-6 with TRBJ2-2, with D perhaps matching TRBD1 (5 bases). The CDR3 length is 14 residues. Germline loops: CDR1 MNHNY, CDR2 SVGAGI (reference sequence). The V end was cut by 6 bases, the J end by 5 bases, with 13 bases between. The CDR3: CASRGVSRTGELFF. The CDR3 DNA reads TGTGCCAGCAGAGGGGTCTCGCGGACCGGGGAGCTGTTTTTT.

A single count supports this clone. The CDR3 spells CASSPGPIANYGYTF. The DNA for the CDR3 is TGTGCCAGCTCACCAGGTCCCATAGCTAACTATGGCTACACCTTC. The V and J genes are TRBV18 and TRBJ1-2; D unresolved. Germline V lookup: CDR1 KGHSH, CDR2 LQKENI. V was cut by 2 bases and J by 0 bases, with 10 bases left in between. The length of the CDR3 is 15 residues.

CDR3 nucleotide sequence: TGTGCCAGCACCCTGACTTTAGGAGCCAAAAACATTCAGTACTTC. Its translation is CASTLTLGAKNIQYF. The chain joins TRBV28 to TRBJ2-4; D remains ambiguous. Germline values: CDR1 MDHEN, CDR2 SYDVKM. With 7 bases removed from V and 0 bases from J, the gap between germline ends came to 13 bases. The CDR3 is 15 amino acids. The complete variable domain, with remaining parts taken from reference TRBV28 and TRBJ2-4, reads DVKVTQSSRYLVKRTGEKVFLECVQDMDHENMFWYRQDPGLGLRLIYFSYDVKMKEKGDIPEGYSVSREKKERFSLILESASTNQTSMYLCASTLTLGAKNIQYFGAGTRLSVL.

J is TRBJ1-6 and V is TRBV5-1, with 9 bases identical to TRBD1. Germline-derived CDR1 and CDR2 are SGHRS and YFSETQ. The CDR3 extends over 14 amino acids. The V gene end was trimmed by 6 bases and the J gene end by 7 bases; junction bases not matched to a gene: 5. The CDR3 loop reads CASMRTGENSPLHF. CDR3 nucleotide sequence: TGCGCCAGCATGCGGACAGGGGAAAATTCACCCCTCCACTTT.

The gene calls are TRBV19 and TRBJ1-5, with TRBD1 matching 10 bases. From germline, CDR1 is LNHDA and CDR2 SQIVND (reference sequence). V lost 0 bases and J lost 2; bases outside the gene matches: 1. The CDR3 contains 16 residues. CDR3 in DNA: TGTGCCAGTAGTATAGAAGGGACAGGGGGCAATCAGCCCCAGCATTTT. Its protein is CASSIEGTGGNQPQHF. The full variable domain, rest sourced from reference TRBV19 and TRBJ1-5, is DGGITQSPKYLFRKEGQNVTLSCEQNLNHDAMYWYRQDPGQGLRLIYYSQIVNDFQKGDIAEGYSVSREKKESFPLTVTSAQKNPTAFYLCASSIEGTGGNQPQHFGDGTRLSIL.

This clone has more than one count but fewer than ten. The chain links TRBV25-1 to TRBJ2-6, with TRBD2 as a possible D gene (5 bases). Germline V gene lookup returns CDR1 MGHDK and CDR2 SYGVNS. V was trimmed by 0 bases and J by 0 bases, leaving 6 bases between them. CDR3 length equals 16 residues. The CDR3 bases are TGTGCCAGCAGTGAATATCGGGACTCTGGGGCCAACGTCCTGACTTTC. Translating it yields CASSEYRDSGANVLTF.

V and J are TRBV12-3 or TRBV12-4 and TRBJ1-2; D gene uncertain. V was shortened by 6 bases and J by 4 bases, with 12 bases between the two germline ends. The CDR3 has 13 amino acids. The CDR3 DNA follows: TGTGCCAGCAGCCCAAGCGCCTCCTATGGCTACACCTTC. The encoded protein is CASSPSASYGYTF.

The V gene is TRBV18, the J gene TRBJ2-5, with 10 bases lining up with TRBD2. CDR1 is KGHSH and CDR2 is LQKENI in the germline V gene. With V trimmed by 6 bases and J by 2 bases, 9 bases remained unmatched. The length of the CDR3 is 16 residues. For the CDR3, the DNA is TGTGCCAGCTCGCCTTCCGGGACTAGCGTACAAGAGACCCAGTACTTC. As protein: CASSPSGTSVQETQYF.

The chain recombines TRBV19 with TRBJ1-5; TRBD1 might be the D (6 bases). The CDR3 runs to 19 residues. Germline assignment: CDR1 LNHDA and CDR2 SQIVND (reference sequence). V lost 3 bases and J lost 0, with 21 bases in between. The DNA for the CDR3 is TGTGCCAGTAGTATTCGGACAGCAGACATTTTTTATAGCAATCAGCCCCAGCATTTT. Its translation is CASSIRTADIFYSNQPQHF.